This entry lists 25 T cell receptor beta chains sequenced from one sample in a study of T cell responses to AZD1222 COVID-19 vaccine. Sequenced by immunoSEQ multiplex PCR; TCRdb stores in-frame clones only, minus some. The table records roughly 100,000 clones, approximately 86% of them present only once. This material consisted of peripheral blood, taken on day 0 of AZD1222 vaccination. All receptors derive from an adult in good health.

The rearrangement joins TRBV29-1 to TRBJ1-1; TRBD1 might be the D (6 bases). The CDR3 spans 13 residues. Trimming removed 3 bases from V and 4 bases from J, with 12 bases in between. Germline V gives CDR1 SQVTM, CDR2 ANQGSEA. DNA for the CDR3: TGCAGCGTTGAGCAGGGGAGCGGCACTGAAGCTTTCTTT. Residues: CSVEQGSGTEAFF.

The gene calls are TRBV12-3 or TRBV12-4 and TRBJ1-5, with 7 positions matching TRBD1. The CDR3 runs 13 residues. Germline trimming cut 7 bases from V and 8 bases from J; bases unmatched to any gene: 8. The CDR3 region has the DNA TGTGCCAGCACCCAGGGGGGGCGGGAGCCCCAGCATTTT. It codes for CASTQGGREPQHF.

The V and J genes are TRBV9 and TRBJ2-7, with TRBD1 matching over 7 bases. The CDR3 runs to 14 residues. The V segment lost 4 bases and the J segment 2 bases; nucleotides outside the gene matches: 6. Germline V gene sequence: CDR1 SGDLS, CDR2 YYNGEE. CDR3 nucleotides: TGTGCCAGCAGCACCCGGGACAGTACCTACGAGCAGTACTTC. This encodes CASSTRDSTYEQYF.

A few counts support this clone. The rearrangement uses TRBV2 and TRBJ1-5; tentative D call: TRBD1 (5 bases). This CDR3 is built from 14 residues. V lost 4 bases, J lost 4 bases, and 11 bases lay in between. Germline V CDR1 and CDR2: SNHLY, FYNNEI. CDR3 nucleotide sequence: TGTGCCAGCAGTGGGGGGAGCCTAAATCAGCCCCAGCATTTT. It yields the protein CASSGGSLNQPQHF. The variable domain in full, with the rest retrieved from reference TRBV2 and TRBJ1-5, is EPEVTQTPSHQVTQMGQEVILRCVPISNHLYFYWYRQILGQKVEFLVSFYNNEISEKSEIFDDQFSVERPDGSNFTLKIRSTKLEDSAMYFCASSGGSLNQPQHFGDGTRLSIL.

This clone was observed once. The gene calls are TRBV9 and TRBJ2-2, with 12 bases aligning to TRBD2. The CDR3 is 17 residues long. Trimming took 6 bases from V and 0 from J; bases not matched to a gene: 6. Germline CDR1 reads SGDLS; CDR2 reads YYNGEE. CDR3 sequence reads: CASTDRTSGANTGELFF. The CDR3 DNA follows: TGTGCCAGCACTGACCGGACTAGCGGGGCGAACACCGGGGAGCTGTTTTTT. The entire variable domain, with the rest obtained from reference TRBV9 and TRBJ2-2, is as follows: DSGVTQTPKHLITATGQRVTLRCSPRSGDLSVYWYQQSLDQGLQFLIQYYNGEERAKGNILERFSAQQFPDLHSELNLSSLELGDSALYFCASTDRTSGANTGELFFGEGSRLTVL.

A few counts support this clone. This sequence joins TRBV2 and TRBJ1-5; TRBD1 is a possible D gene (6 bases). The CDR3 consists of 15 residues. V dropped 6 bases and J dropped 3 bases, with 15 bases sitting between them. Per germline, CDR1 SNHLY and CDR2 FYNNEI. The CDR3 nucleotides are TGTGCCAGCAGGGGCATTCAGGGGAACAATCAGCCCCAGCATTTT. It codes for CASRGIQGNNQPQHF.

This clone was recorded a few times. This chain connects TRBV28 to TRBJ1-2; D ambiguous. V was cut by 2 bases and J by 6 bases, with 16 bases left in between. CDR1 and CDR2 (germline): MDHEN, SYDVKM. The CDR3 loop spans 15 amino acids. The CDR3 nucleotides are TGTGCCAGCAGTTTAAAGGTCGGAGGGTTGAATGGCTACACCTTC. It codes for CASSLKVGGLNGYTF.

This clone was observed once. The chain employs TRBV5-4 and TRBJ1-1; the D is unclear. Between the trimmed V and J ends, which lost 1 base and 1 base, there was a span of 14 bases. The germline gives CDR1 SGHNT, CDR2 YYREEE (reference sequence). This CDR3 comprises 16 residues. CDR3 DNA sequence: TGTGCCAGCAGCTTGAGTACTCGGCGGACGAACACTGAAGCTTTCTTT. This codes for CASSLSTRRTNTEAFF.

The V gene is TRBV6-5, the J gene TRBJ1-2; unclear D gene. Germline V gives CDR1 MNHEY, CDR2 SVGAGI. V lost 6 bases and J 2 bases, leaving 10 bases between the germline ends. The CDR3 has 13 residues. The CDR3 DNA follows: TGTGCCAGCAGGTCAGAAATGAACTATGGCTACACCTTC. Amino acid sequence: CASRSEMNYGYTF.

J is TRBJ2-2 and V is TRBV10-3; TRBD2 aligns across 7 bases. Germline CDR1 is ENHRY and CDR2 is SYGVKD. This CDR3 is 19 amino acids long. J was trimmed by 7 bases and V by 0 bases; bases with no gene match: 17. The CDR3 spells CAISESVTGVRERSGELFF. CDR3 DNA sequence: TGTGCCATCAGTGAGTCAGTTACTGGAGTGCGGGAGAGGAGCGGGGAGCTGTTTTTT.

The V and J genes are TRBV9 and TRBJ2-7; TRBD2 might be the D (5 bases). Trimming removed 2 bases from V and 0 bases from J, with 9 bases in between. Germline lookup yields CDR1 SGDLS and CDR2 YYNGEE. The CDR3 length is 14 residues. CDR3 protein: CASSVGSDSYEQYF. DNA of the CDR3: TGTGCCAGCAGCGTGGGTAGCGACTCCTACGAGCAGTACTTC.

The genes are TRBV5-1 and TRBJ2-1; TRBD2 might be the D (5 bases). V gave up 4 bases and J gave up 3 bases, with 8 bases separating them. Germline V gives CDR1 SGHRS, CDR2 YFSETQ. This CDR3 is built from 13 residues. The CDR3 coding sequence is TGCGCCAGCAGCAGCACTAGCTACAATGAGCAGTTCTTC. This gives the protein CASSSTSYNEQFF.

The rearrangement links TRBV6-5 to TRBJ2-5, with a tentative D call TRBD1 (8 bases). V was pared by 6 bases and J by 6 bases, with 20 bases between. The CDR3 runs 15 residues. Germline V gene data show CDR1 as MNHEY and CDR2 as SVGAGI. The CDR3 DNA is TGTGCCAGCAGCTTTGGACAGGGAGGGAGTAAGACCCAGTACTTC. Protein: CASSFGQGGSKTQYF.

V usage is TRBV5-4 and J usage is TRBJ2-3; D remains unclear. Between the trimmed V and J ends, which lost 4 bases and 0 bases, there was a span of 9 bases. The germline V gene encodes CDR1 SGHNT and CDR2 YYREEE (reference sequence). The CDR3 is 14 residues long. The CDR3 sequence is CASSAQSSTDTQYF. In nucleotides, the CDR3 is TGTGCCAGCAGCGCACAATCAAGCACAGATACGCAGTATTTT. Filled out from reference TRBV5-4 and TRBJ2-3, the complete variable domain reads ETGVTQSPTHLIKTRGQQVTLRCSSQSGHNTVSWYQQALGQGPQFIFQYYREEENGRGNFPPRFSGLQFPNYSSELNVNALELDDSALYLCASSAQSSTDTQYFGPGTRLTVL.

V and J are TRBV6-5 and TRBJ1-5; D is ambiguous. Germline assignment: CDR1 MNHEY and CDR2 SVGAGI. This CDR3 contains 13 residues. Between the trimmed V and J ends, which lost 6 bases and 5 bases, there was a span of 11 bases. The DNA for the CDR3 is TGTGCCAGCAGGACATCAGCTTATCAGCCCCAGCATTTT. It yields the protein CASRTSAYQPQHF.

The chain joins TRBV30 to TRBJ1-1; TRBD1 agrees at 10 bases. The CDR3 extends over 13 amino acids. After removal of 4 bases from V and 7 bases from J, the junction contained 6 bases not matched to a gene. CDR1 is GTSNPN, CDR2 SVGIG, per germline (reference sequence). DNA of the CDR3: TGTGCCTGGAAAAGACAGGGGGCGAGTGAAGCTTTCTTT. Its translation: CAWKRQGASEAFF. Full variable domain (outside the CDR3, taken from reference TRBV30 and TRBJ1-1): SQTIHQWPATLVQPVGSPLSLECTVEGTSNPNLYWYRQAAGRGLQLLFYSVGIGQISSEVPQNLSASRPQDRQFILSSKKLLLSDSGFYLCAWKRQGASEAFFGQGTRLTVV.

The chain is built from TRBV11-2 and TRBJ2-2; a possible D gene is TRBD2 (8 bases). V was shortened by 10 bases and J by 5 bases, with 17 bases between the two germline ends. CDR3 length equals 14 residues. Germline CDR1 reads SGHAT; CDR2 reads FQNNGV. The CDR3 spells CATRGTRGTGELFF. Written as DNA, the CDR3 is TGTGCCACCAGGGGGACTAGGGGTACCGGGGAGCTGTTTTTT.

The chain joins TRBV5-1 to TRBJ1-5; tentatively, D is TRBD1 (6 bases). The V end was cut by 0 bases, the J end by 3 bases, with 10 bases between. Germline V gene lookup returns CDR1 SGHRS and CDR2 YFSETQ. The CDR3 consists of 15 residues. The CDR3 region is CASSLEGQNNQPQHF. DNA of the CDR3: TGCGCCAGCAGCTTGGAGGGACAAAACAATCAGCCCCAGCATTTT. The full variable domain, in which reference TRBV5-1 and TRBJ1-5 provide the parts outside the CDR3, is KAGVTQTPRYLIKTRGQQVTLSCSPISGHRSVSWYQQTPGQGLQFLFEYFSETQRNKGNFPGRFSGRQFSNSRSEMNVSTLELGDSALYLCASSLEGQNNQPQHFGDGTRLSIL.

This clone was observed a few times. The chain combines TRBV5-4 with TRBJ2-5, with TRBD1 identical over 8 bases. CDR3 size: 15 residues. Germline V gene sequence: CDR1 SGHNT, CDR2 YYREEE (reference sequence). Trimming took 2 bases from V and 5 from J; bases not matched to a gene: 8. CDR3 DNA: TGTGCCAGCAGCTTTGCCGGGACAGGTCGGGAGACCCAGTACTTC. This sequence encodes CASSFAGTGRETQYF.

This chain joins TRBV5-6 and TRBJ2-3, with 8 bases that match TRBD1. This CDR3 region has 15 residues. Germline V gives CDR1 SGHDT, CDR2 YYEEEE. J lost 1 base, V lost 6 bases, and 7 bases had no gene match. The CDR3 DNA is TGTGCCAGCACCGCGACAGGGGTTGGCACAGATACGCAGTATTTT. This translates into CASTATGVGTDTQYF.

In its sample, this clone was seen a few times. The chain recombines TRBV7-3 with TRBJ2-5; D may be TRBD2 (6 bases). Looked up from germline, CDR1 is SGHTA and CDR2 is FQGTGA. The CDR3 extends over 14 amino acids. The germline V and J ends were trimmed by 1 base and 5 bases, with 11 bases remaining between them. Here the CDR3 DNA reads TGTGCCAGCAGCTTAAGTGGGGGGATGGAGACCCAGTACTTC. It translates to CASSLSGGMETQYF.

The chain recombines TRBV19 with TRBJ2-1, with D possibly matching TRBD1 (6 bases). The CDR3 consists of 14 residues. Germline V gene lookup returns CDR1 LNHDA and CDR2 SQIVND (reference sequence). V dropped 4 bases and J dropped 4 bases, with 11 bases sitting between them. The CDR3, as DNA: TGTGCCAGTAGTACCGGGACACTATACAATGAGCAGTTCTTC. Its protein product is CASSTGTLYNEQFF.

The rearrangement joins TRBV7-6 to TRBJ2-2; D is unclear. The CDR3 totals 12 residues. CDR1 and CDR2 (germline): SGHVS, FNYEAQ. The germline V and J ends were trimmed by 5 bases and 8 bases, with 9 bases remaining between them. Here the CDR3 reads CASSPRLGELFF. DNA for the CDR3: TGTGCCAGCAGCCCCCGGCTGGGGGAGCTGTTTTTT.

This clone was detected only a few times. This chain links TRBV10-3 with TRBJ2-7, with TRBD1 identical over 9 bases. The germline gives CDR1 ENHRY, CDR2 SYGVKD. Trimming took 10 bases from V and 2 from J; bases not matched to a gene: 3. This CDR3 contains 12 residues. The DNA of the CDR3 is TGTGCCACGCGACAGGGGGCCTACGAGCAGTACTTC. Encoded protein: CATRQGAYEQYF.

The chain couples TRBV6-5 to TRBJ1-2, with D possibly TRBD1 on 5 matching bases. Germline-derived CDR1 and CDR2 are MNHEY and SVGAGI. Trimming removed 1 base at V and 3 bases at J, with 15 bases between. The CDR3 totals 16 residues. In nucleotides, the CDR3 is TGTGCCAGCAGTTACTGGGACGGCAGAAAAGACTATGGCTACACCTTC. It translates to CASSYWDGRKDYGYTF.